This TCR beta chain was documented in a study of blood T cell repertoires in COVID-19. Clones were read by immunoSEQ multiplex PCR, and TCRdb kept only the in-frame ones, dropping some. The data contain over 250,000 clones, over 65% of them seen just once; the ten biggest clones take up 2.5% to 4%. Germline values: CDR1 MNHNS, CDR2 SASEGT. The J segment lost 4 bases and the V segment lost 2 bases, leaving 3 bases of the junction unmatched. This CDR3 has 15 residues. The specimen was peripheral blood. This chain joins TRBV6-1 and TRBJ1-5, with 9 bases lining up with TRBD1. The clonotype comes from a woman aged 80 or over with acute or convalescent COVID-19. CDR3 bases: TGTGCCAGCAGTGAATGGGGACAGGGTAATCAGCCCCAGCATTTT. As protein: CASSEWGQGNQPQHF.